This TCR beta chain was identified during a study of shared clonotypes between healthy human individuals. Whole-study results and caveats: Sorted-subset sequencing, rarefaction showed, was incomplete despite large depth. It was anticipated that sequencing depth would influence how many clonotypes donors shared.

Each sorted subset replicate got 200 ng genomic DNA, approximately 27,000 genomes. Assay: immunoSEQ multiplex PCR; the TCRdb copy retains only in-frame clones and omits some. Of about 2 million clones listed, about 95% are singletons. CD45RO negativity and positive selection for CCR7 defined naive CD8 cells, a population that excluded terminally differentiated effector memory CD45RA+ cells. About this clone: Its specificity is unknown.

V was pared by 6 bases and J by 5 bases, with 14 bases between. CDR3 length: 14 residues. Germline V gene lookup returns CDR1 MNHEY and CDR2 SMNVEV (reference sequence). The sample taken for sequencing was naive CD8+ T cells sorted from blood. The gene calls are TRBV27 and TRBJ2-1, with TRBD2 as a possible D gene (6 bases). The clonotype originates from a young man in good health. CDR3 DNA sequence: TGTGCCAGCAGCGATCGGGGACTTCACAATGAGCAGTTCTTC. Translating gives CASSDRGLHNEQFF.